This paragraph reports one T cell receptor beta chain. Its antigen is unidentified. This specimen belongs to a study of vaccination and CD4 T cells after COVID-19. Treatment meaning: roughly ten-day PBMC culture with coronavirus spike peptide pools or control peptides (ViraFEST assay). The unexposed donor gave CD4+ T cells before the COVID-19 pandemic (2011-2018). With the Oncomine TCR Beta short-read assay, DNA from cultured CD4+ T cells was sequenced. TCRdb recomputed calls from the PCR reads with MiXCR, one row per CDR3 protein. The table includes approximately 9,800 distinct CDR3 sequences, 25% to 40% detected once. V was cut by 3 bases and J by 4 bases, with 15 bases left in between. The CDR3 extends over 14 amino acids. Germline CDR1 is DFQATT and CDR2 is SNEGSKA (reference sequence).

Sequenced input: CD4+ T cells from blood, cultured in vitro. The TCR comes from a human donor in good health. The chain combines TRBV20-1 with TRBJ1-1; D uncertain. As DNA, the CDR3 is TGCAGTGCTAGGGTAACTGGGGTTGGCACTGAAGCTTTCTTT. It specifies CSARVTGVGTEAFF.